This TCR beta chain was documented in a study of blood T cell repertoires in COVID-19. In the study overall: PBMCs, B-cell-depleted T cells, or T cells provided the cDNA or gDNA that made up the material.

The CDR3 is 13 amino acids. Germline CDR1 is MDHEN and CDR2 is SYDVKM. V was cut by 1 base and J by 6 bases, with 7 bases left in between. The assay was immunoSEQ multiplex PCR, and TCRdb's table has in-frame clones only and misses some. Here the sample spans 300,000 to 350,000 clones, around 90% being singletons. This TCR was recovered from a woman under 30 who had recovered from COVID-19. Sequencing used PBMCs or T cells enriched from blood (not recorded which). The J gene is TRBJ2-1, the V gene TRBV28, with unresolved D. Written as DNA, the CDR3 is TGTGCCAGCAGTTTATACGCGCGCAATGAGCAGTTCTTC. Translated, it gives CASSLYARNEQFF.